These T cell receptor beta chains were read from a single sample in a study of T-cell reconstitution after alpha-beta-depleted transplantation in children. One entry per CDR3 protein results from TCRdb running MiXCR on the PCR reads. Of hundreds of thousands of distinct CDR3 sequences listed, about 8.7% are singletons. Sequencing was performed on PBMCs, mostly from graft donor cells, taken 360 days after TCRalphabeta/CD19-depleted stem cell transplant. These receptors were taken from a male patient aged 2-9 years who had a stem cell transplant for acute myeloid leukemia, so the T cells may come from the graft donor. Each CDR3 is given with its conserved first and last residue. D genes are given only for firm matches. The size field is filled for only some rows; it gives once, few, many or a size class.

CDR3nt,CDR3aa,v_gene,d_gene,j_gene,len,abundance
TGCGCCAGCAGCTTGGGACAGCACTTCAATGAGCAGTTCTTC,CASSLGQHFNEQFF,TRBV5-1,.,TRBJ2-1,14,.
TGTGCCACCAGCAGAGAACTAGCGGCCAATGAGCAGTTCTTC,CATSRELAANEQFF,TRBV15,TRBD2,TRBJ2-1,14,.
TGTGCCAGCTGTTGGCAGGGGAATGAGCAGTTCTTC,CASCWQGNEQFF,TRBV6-6,.,TRBJ2-1,12,few
TGTGCCAGCAATATGATAGGGCCGGCATACGAGCAGTACTTC,CASNMIGPAYEQYF,TRBV12-3/TRBV12-4,.,TRBJ2-7,14,many
TGCGCCAGCAGCCAAGCGGGACTAGCGGGAGAAGATACGCAGTATTTT,CASSQAGLAGEDTQYF,TRBV4-3,TRBD2,TRBJ2-3,16,.
TGTGCCAGCAGTTCCAGGACTAGCGGGACCACAGATACGCAGTATTTT,CASSSRTSGTTDTQYF,TRBV12-3/TRBV12-4,TRBD2,TRBJ2-3,16,few
TGCAGTGCTGGATCCGGGGGAGTAGCGGGAGACTACAATGAGCAGTTCTTC,CSAGSGGVAGDYNEQFF,TRBV20-1,TRBD2,TRBJ2-1,17,few
TGTGCCAGCAGTTTACCGGGACAGGGTGGAGGCTACACCTTC,CASSLPGQGGGYTF,TRBV12-3/TRBV12-4,TRBD1,TRBJ1-2,14,few
TGTGCCAGTAGTAGGAGGCAGCACAATCAGCCCCAGCATTTT,CASSRRQHNQPQHF,TRBV19,.,TRBJ1-5,14,few
TGCAGCGTTCATTCGGGAGCCACCTACGAGCAGTACTTC,CSVHSGATYEQYF,TRBV29-1,.,TRBJ2-7,13,.
TGTGCCAGCAGTTATGGATTTTTTAGCGGGGGAGTTCAAGAGACCCAGTACTTC,CASSYGFFSGGVQETQYF,TRBV6-2/TRBV6-3,TRBD2,TRBJ2-5,18,many
TGTGCTAGCAGCTTGGGGACTAGCGGGATGGTCGGGGAGCTGTTTTTT,CASSLGTSGMVGELFF,TRBV7-7,TRBD2,TRBJ2-2,16,many
TGTGCCAGCAGCTTAGGTCACAGTGAAGCTTTCTTT,CASSLGHSEAFF,TRBV11-2,.,TRBJ1-1,12,few
TGTGCCAGCAGTAGACAGGGACCAGGCGGGGAGCTGTTTTTT,CASSRQGPGGELFF,TRBV6-1,TRBD1,TRBJ2-2,14,.
TGTGCCAGCAGCCCGCTGGTAAGGGGGACGGGATCCGCCTACAATGAGCAGTTCTTC,CASSPLVRGTGSAYNEQFF,TRBV7-3,.,TRBJ2-1,19,many
TGTGCCAGCAGCCAACGATGGGATGAGCAGTTCTTC,CASSQRWDEQFF,TRBV7-2,.,TRBJ2-1,12,.
TGTGCCAGCAGCCCCCGGACAGGGGGCCTAGATACGCAGTATTTT,CASSPRTGGLDTQYF,TRBV7-9,TRBD1,TRBJ2-3,15,.
TGCGCCAGCAGCTTGGCACCGGACACCTATCAGCCCCAGCATTTT,CASSLAPDTYQPQHF,TRBV5-1,.,TRBJ1-5,15,.
TGTGCCAGCAGTTTATCCTCTCAGGGTAACACTGAAGCTTTCTTT,CASSLSSQGNTEAFF,TRBV27,.,TRBJ1-1,15,many
TGTGCCAGCAGTTTACGTGCAAGACAGCCCCAGCATTTT,CASSLRARQPQHF,TRBV27,.,TRBJ1-5,13,.
TGTGCCAGCAGCCCCAGGACAGGGGGCGCGGGCGGGGAGCTGTTTTTT,CASSPRTGGAGGELFF,TRBV12-3/TRBV12-4,TRBD1,TRBJ2-2,16,.
TGTGCCAGCAGCTCCGGGGGGGAAGATACGCAGTATTTT,CASSSGGEDTQYF,TRBV7-3,TRBD2,TRBJ2-3,13,.
TGTGCCAGCAGTTTACTTTCGAGCTACGAGCAGTACTTC,CASSLLSSYEQYF,TRBV6-2/TRBV6-3,.,TRBJ2-7,13,many
TGTGCCAGCAGTATCCCCCACCGTGGACAGCTATATACTAGCACAGATACGCAGTATTTT,CASSIPHRGQLYTSTDTQYF,TRBV12-3/TRBV12-4,.,TRBJ2-3,20,.
TGCGCCAGCAGCGACTCCGGACAGGGGAGAGACATTCAGTACTTC,CASSDSGQGRDIQYF,TRBV5-1,TRBD1,TRBJ2-4,15,.
TGCGCCAGCAGAGAAACAGGGGCATTCGAGCAGTTCTTC,CASRETGAFEQFF,TRBV4-1,TRBD1,TRBJ2-1,13,.
TGCAGTGCTAGATGGGTCGGGAGGGGTCGCTACGAGCAGTACTTC,CSARWVGRGRYEQYF,TRBV20-1,TRBD2,TRBJ2-7,15,.
TGTGCCAGCAGTTTTGGACTAGCGGGGGCCCACAACACAGATACGCAGTATTTT,CASSFGLAGAHNTDTQYF,TRBV28,TRBD2,TRBJ2-3,18,many
TGTGCCAGCAGAGATTGGGCCGGGGGAGGACAAGTCTTCAATCAGCCCCAGCATTTT,CASRDWAGGGQVFNQPQHF,TRBV6-1,.,TRBJ1-5,19,.
TGTGCCAGCAGCTTGGACCCCGGGACAGGGGGCTATGAGCAGTTCTTC,CASSLDPGTGGYEQFF,TRBV5-4,TRBD1,TRBJ2-1,16,few
TGTGCCAGCAGCTTAGCCAGATTGAGGGGAACAGGGTCACCGCAAGAGACCCAGTACTTC,CASSLARLRGTGSPQETQYF,TRBV11-1,.,TRBJ2-5,20,many
TGTGCCAGCAGCCGGGACCCAGCTGGGGAGCAGTACTTC,CASSRDPAGEQYF,TRBV12-3/TRBV12-4,.,TRBJ2-7,13,few
TGTGCCAGCAGCCCTCTAGCGGGAGGGGTCACAGATACGCAGTATTTT,CASSPLAGGVTDTQYF,TRBV12-3/TRBV12-4,TRBD2,TRBJ2-3,16,few
TGTGCCAGCAGCTTTGGGGGACAATTAGCCAAAAACATTCAGTACTTC,CASSFGGQLAKNIQYF,TRBV7-9,.,TRBJ2-4,16,.
TGTGCCAGCAGCCAAGATCATGGGACCGGAGGTGAAGCTTTCTTT,CASSQDHGTGGEAFF,TRBV4-2,.,TRBJ1-1,15,few
TGTGCCAGCAGCTTATCGGACTCCTACTATGGCTACACCTTC,CASSLSDSYYGYTF,TRBV11-2,.,TRBJ1-2,14,.
TGTGCCAGCAGTTACTCACTAGCGGGAGTCGGCAATGAGCAGTTCTTC,CASSYSLAGVGNEQFF,TRBV6-2/TRBV6-3,TRBD2,TRBJ2-1,16,many
TGCAGTGCTAGAGAATCTGCGGGGGCTAGATTTGAGCAGTTCTTC,CSARESAGARFEQFF,TRBV20-1,.,TRBJ2-1,15,many
TGTGCCAGCAGTGCCCGGACAGGGGGTATCGGGGAGCTGTTTTTT,CASSARTGGIGELFF,TRBV12-3/TRBV12-4,TRBD1,TRBJ2-2,15,many
TGTGCCAGCATTCGGGGGGGTCCCACCTACGAGCAGTACTTC,CASIRGGPTYEQYF,TRBV28,TRBD2,TRBJ2-7,14,many
TGTGCCAGTAGTATAAGCGGATCCTACAATGAGCAGTTCTTC,CASSISGSYNEQFF,TRBV19,.,TRBJ2-1,14,few
TGTGCCAGCAGCCCCGGGACAGGCGGCGGTGTTCAGTACTTC,CASSPGTGGGVQYF,TRBV11-3,TRBD1,TRBJ2-4,14,few
TGCAGCGTTGGGACAGCCACAGATACGCAGTATTTT,CSVGTATDTQYF,TRBV29-1,.,TRBJ2-3,12,many
TGTGCCAGCAGCACCGCCCGGACGACTGAAGCTTTCTTT,CASSTARTTEAFF,TRBV6-1,.,TRBJ1-1,13,few
TGTGCCAGCAGCTCAGCCCTCCCCGGGACAGCGAACTTC,CASSSALPGTANF,TRBV7-2,TRBD1,TRBJ2-7,13,few
TGTGCCAGCAGGTCGGGACAGAAGACTTTAAACTATGGCTACACCTTC,CASRSGQKTLNYGYTF,TRBV12-3/TRBV12-4,TRBD1,TRBJ1-2,16,.
TGCGCCAGCAGCCAAGAATGGGGAAACAATCAGCCCCAGCATTTT,CASSQEWGNNQPQHF,TRBV4-1,.,TRBJ1-5,15,few
TGCAGTGCTAGAGAGTGGAGTACAGGGGGTTATGGCTACACCTTC,CSAREWSTGGYGYTF,TRBV20-1,TRBD1,TRBJ1-2,15,many
TGTGCCATCAGTAAGAAGGGACTAGCGGGGGCCAATGAGCAGTTCTTC,CAISKKGLAGANEQFF,TRBV10-3,TRBD2,TRBJ2-1,16,.
TGCGCCAGCAGCTTGGCCGGCCCCGAGTACAATGAGCAGTTCTTC,CASSLAGPEYNEQFF,TRBV5-1,.,TRBJ2-1,15,.